The 31 T cell receptor beta chains below all came from one sample that was sequenced in a study of OX40 agonist ivuxolimab in advanced cancers. Sequencing used immunoSEQ multiplex PCR; TCRdb keeps in-frame clones, though not all of them. The sample yields roughly 35,000 clones, around 87% seen once. The sequencing used CD4+ or CD8+ T cells sorted from blood, collected in a trial of the OX40 agonist ivuxolimab. These receptors were taken from an adult with an advanced solid tumor such as melanoma, head and neck, liver or kidney cancer.

This clone was counted once. The CDR3, as DNA: TGTGCCAGCAGCCGCTCCGTGACCTACGAGCAGTACTTC. Encoded protein: CASSRSVTYEQYF. This rearrangement joins TRBV14 to TRBJ2-7; D is ambiguous. There are 13 residues in the CDR3. With 4 bases removed from V and 2 bases from J, the gap between germline ends came to 9 bases. CDR1 is SGHDN, CDR2 FVKESK, per germline.

The rearrangement uses TRBV10-3 and TRBJ2-5, with 12 bases aligning to TRBD2. V dropped 10 bases and J dropped 2; count of bases not matched to a gene: 8. Looked up from germline, CDR1 is ENHRY and CDR2 is SYGVKD. The CDR3 contains 15 residues. As DNA, the CDR3 is TGTGCCACCGCCTCTAGCGGGGGGGGTCAAGAGACCCAGTACTTC. This gives the protein CATASSGGGQETQYF.

J is TRBJ2-7 and V is TRBV5-1, with TRBD1 matching 8 bases. CDR1 is SGHRS, CDR2 YFSETQ, per germline. The length of the CDR3 is 15 residues. After removal of 4 bases from V and 3 bases from J, the junction contained 9 bases not matched to a gene. The CDR3 bases are TGCGCCAGCAGCCGACAGGGGTCCGGGGACTACGAGCAGTACTTC. Protein product: CASSRQGSGDYEQYF.

The genes are TRBV5-4 and TRBJ2-3, with D tentatively TRBD2 (5 bases). This CDR3 comprises 16 residues. Deletions cut 3 bases from V and 3 bases from J, with 17 bases between. Germline V gene sequence: CDR1 SGHNT, CDR2 YYREEE (reference sequence). The CDR3 spells CASSYPLGDRTDTQYF. The DNA for the CDR3 is TGTGCCAGCAGCTACCCTCTCGGGGATCGTACAGATACGCAGTATTTT.

CDR3 DNA: TGTGCCAGCAGCTTAGGGGGTTTGCGCACAGATACGCAGTATTTT. As protein: CASSLGGLRTDTQYF. V gene TRBV7-8 combines with J gene TRBJ2-3, with D uncertain. Looked up from germline, CDR1 is SGHVS and CDR2 is FQNEAQ. V shed 1 base and J shed 1 base, with 9 bases lying between them. The CDR3 extends over 15 amino acids. Looking up the rest from reference TRBV7-8 and TRBJ2-3 gives the full variable domain: GAGVSQSPRYKVAKRGQDVALRCDPISGHVSLFWYQQALGQGPEFLTYFQNEAQLDKSGLPSDRFFAERPEGSVSTLKIQRTQQEDSAVYLCASSLGGLRTDTQYFGPGTRLTVL.

The V call is TRBV2, the J call TRBJ2-3, with 7 bases identical to TRBD1. J was trimmed by 0 bases and V by 5 bases; bases with no gene match: 5. The CDR3 covers 15 residues. Germline loops: CDR1 SNHLY, CDR2 FYNNEI. The CDR3 reads CASSPDRPSTDTQYF. As DNA, the CDR3 is TGTGCCAGCAGTCCGGACAGGCCAAGCACAGATACGCAGTATTTT.

J is TRBJ2-7 and V is TRBV12-5; 8 nucleotides align to TRBD1. The germline V gene encodes CDR1 LGHNT and CDR2 FRNRAP. Losses at the gene ends were 3 bases for V and 2 bases for J; bases not matched to a gene: 3. The CDR3 extends over 14 amino acids. The chain's CDR3 is CASGLGTGAYEQYF. In DNA form, the CDR3 reads TGTGCTAGTGGTTTAGGGACAGGTGCCTACGAGCAGTACTTC.

This chain links TRBV7-6 with TRBJ2-7; tentative D call: TRBD1 (6 bases). Germline V gene data show CDR1 as SGHVS and CDR2 as FNYEAQ. Trimming left V 5 bases short and J 4 bases short, with 12 bases between. This CDR3 comprises 13 residues. The DNA for the CDR3 is TGTGCCAGCAGCGCCACCGACAGGTACGAGCAGTACTTC. As protein: CASSATDRYEQYF.

This clone was observed once. This chain uses TRBV21-1 with TRBJ1-5. TRBV21-1 is described as a pseudogene. This CDR3 contains 15 residues. CDR3 sequence reads: CASSKKTASNQPQHF. The CDR3 DNA is TGTGCCAGCAGCAAAAAAACGGCTAGCAATCAGCCCCAGCATTTT.

V and J are TRBV9 and TRBJ2-3; TRBD2 is a possible D gene (5 bases). There are 16 residues in the CDR3. Germline CDR1 is SGDLS and CDR2 is YYNGEE. The V and J ends lost 0 bases and 1 base respectively, with 12 bases between them. Here the CDR3 DNA reads TGTGCCAGCAGCGTAGGTGAGGGTCAGCGCACAGATACGCAGTATTTT. Encoded protein: CASSVGEGQRTDTQYF.

The chain has TRBV9 and TRBJ2-1; tentatively, D is TRBD2 (6 bases). The CDR3 consists of 15 residues. From germline, CDR1 is SGDLS and CDR2 YYNGEE. The V and J ends lost 0 bases and 5 bases respectively, with 12 bases between them. DNA for the CDR3: TGTGCCAGCAGCGTAGGGGGGGTGCTCAACAATGAGCAGTTCTTC. This encodes CASSVGGVLNNEQFF.

V is TRBV6-1 and J is TRBJ1-1, with D unclear. The CDR3 loop spans 14 amino acids. The germline gives CDR1 MNHNS, CDR2 SASEGT. V gave up 5 bases and J gave up 1 base, with 11 bases separating them. CDR3 amino acids: CASSPETKNTEAFF. The CDR3 nucleotides are TGTGCCAGCAGTCCCGAAACCAAGAACACTGAAGCTTTCTTT.

This clone has just one count. The J gene is TRBJ2-2, the V gene TRBV19; D possibly matches TRBD1 or TRBD2 (5 bases each). V gave up 6 bases and J gave up 0 bases, with 11 bases separating them. CDR3 length equals 15 residues. CDR1 is LNHDA, CDR2 SQIVND, per germline (reference sequence). The CDR3 spells CASREGRPNTGELFF. CDR3 DNA: TGTGCCAGTAGAGAGGGGCGACCGAACACCGGGGAGCTGTTTTTT.

This sequence joins TRBV6-5 and TRBJ1-1; TRBD1 might be the D (5 bases). Germline CDR1 and CDR2: MNHEY and SVGAGI. The V gene lost 7 bases and the J gene lost 10 bases, with 22 bases spanning the gap. The CDR3 is 14 amino acids. The CDR3 DNA sequence: TGTGCCAGCACCTCCCTTAATTGGGCAGGGACAGCTTTCTTT. Translation: CASTSLNWAGTAFF.

This chain uses TRBV5-1 with TRBJ2-1; D is possibly TRBD2 (7 bases). Trimming took off 4 bases at V and 2 bases at J, with 10 bases between the two ends. CDR1 is SGHRS and CDR2 is YFSETQ in the germline V gene. This CDR3 spans 14 amino acids. The DNA of the CDR3 is TGCGCCAGCAGCGGGGGGGCCCCCTACAATGAGCAGTTCTTC. It is translated as CASSGGAPYNEQFF.

The chain joins TRBV25-1 to TRBJ2-3; TRBD1 matches at 9 bases. The V gene end was trimmed by 5 bases and the J gene end by 1 base; junction bases not matched to a gene: 1. This CDR3 has 14 residues. Per the germline V gene, CDR1 is MGHDK and CDR2 is SYGVNS. The CDR3 is CASSWTGGTDTQYF. CDR3 bases: TGTGCCAGCAGTTGGACAGGGGGCACAGATACGCAGTATTTT.

This clone was counted between two and nine times. The V gene is TRBV5-1, the J gene TRBJ2-2; the D gene is possibly TRBD2 (6 bases). CDR1 is SGHRS and CDR2 is YFSETQ in the germline V gene. The CDR3 covers 14 residues. The V end was cut by 5 bases, the J end by 5 bases, with 13 bases between. DNA for the CDR3: TGCGCCAGCAGTTCGCTAGCGCCGACCGGGGAGCTGTTTTTT. Translated: CASSSLAPTGELFF.

The V gene is TRBV2, the J gene TRBJ2-2; 7 bases agree with TRBD1. In germline, CDR1 is SNHLY, CDR2 FYNNEI. The CDR3 extends over 15 amino acids. The ends lost 7 bases at V and 0 bases at J; junction bases unmatched: 5. DNA of the CDR3: TGTGCCAGCACCTCGGACAGGACGAACACCGGGGAGCTGTTTTTT. Protein: CASTSDRTNTGELFF.

V gene TRBV5-1 combines with J gene TRBJ1-4; 8 positions agree with TRBD1. J lost 5 bases, V lost 0 bases, and 0 bases had no gene match. The V gene's germline CDR1 is SGHRS and CDR2 YFSETQ. This CDR3 has 14 residues. CDR3 amino acids: CASSLGDRNEKLFF. The CDR3 DNA sequence: TGCGCCAGCAGCTTGGGGGACAGGAATGAAAAACTGTTTTTT. Filled out from reference TRBV5-1 and TRBJ1-4, the complete variable domain reads KAGVTQTPRYLIKTRGQQVTLSCSPISGHRSVSWYQQTPGQGLQFLFEYFSETQRNKGNFPGRFSGRQFSNSRSEMNVSTLELGDSALYLCASSLGDRNEKLFFGSGTQLSVL.

The chain has TRBV10-2 and TRBJ2-3; D possibly uses TRBD1 or TRBD2 (6 bases each). CDR3 length equals 13 residues. CDR1 WSHSY and CDR2 SAAADI come from the germline V gene. Trimming cost V 0 bases and J 10 bases, with 11 bases left between them. CDR3 sequence: CASSESLGGAQYF. The CDR3 region has the DNA TGCGCCAGCAGTGAGTCGTTGGGGGGCGCGCAGTATTTT.

The chain is built from TRBV11-2 and TRBJ2-2; unclear D gene. Trimming took 4 bases from V and 6 from J, leaving 27 bases between them. There are 19 residues in the CDR3. The germline gives CDR1 SGHAT, CDR2 FQNNGV. The CDR3 nucleotides are TGTGCCAGCAGCTCATTTAGGTGGGCGTCCACCCACCTAGCCGGGGAGCTGTTTTTT. This sequence encodes CASSSFRWASTHLAGELFF.

This rearrangement joins TRBV5-8 to TRBJ2-6, with TRBD1 matching over 11 bases. V shed 5 bases and J 4 bases; nucleotides not matched to a gene: 2. The germline V gene encodes CDR1 SGHTS and CDR2 YDEGEE. The CDR3 loop spans 15 amino acids. The CDR3, as DNA: TGTGCCAGCAGGGACAGGGGGCCGGGGGCCAACGTCCTGACTTTC. Its translation is CASRDRGPGANVLTF.

The rearrangement uses TRBV7-9 and TRBJ1-4; 7 bases align to TRBD1. The germline V gene has CDR1 SEHNR and CDR2 FQNEAQ (reference sequence). This CDR3 contains 15 residues. V was pared by 5 bases and J by 8 bases, with 11 bases of the junction left unmatched. This CDR3 reads CASSRQTGQREKLFF. The CDR3 coding sequence is TGTGCCAGCAGCCGCCAAACGGGACAGAGGGAAAAACTGTTTTTT.

J is TRBJ2-2 and V is TRBV6-1; 10 positions match TRBD2. The V gene's germline CDR1 is MNHNS and CDR2 SASEGT. The CDR3 runs to 14 residues. V trimming: 6 bases; J trimming: 5 bases; junction bases outside the gene matches: 3. CDR3 nucleotides: TGTGCCAGCAGAGGGACTAGCGTAACCGGGGAGCTGTTTTTT. This codes for CASRGTSVTGELFF.

This rearrangement joins TRBV6-5 to TRBJ1-2; D uncertain. Germline CDR1 MNHEY, CDR2 SVGAGI. Trimming took 8 bases from V and 1 from J, leaving 11 bases between them. The CDR3 has 13 amino acids. The CDR3 nucleotides are TGTGCCAGCCACCCTGTGGGTAACTATGGCTACACCTTC. It specifies CASHPVGNYGYTF.

The chain recombines TRBV5-1 with TRBJ1-3; 7 bases align to TRBD1. The CDR3 contains 14 residues. Trimming took 4 bases from V and 4 from J; bases not matched to a gene: 5. Per germline, CDR1 SGHRS and CDR2 YFSETQ. CDR3 amino acids: CASSETGSGNTIYF. The CDR3 nucleotides are TGCGCCAGCAGCGAGACAGGGTCCGGAAACACCATATATTTT.

J is TRBJ2-7 and V is TRBV6-1; 7 nucleotides line up with TRBD2. V gave up 0 bases and J gave up 0 bases; unmatched junction bases: 2. The CDR3 is 15 residues long. CDR1 is MNHNS, CDR2 SASEGT, per germline. CDR3 sequence (DNA): TGTGCCAGCAGTGAAGCACTAGCGAGCTCCTACGAGCAGTACTTC. Amino acids: CASSEALASSYEQYF.

This rearrangement joins TRBV5-1 to TRBJ1-3; 7 bases map to TRBD1. CDR1 and CDR2 from the germline V gene are SGHRS and YFSETQ. V trimming: 4 bases; J trimming: 6 bases; junction bases outside the gene matches: 16. The CDR3 is 17 amino acids. Here the CDR3 reads CASSISGTDPGLNTIYF. For the CDR3, the DNA is TGCGCCAGCAGCATTTCCGGGACAGACCCAGGCTTAAACACCATATATTTT.

The CDR3 bases are TGTGCCAGCAGTGAACCTCAGGGAAGGGTTGAGCAGTTCTTC. This encodes CASSEPQGRVEQFF. This chain connects TRBV6-1 to TRBJ2-1; a possible D gene is TRBD1 (5 bases). CDR1 and CDR2 (germline): MNHNS, SASEGT. Trimming cost V 2 bases and J 9 bases, with 14 bases left between them. The CDR3 spans 14 residues.

The rearrangement uses TRBV12-5 and TRBJ2-5; D tentatively fits TRBD1 or TRBD2 (6 bases each). Trimming removed 5 bases at V and 5 bases at J, with 18 bases between. This CDR3 contains 15 residues. The germline V gene has CDR1 LGHNT and CDR2 FRNRAP. CDR3 nucleotides: TGTGCTAGTGGTCCGCCAGGAGGGGGAAGGGAGACCCAGTACTTC. Amino acid sequence: CASGPPGGGRETQYF.

The rearrangement uses TRBV7-2 and TRBJ2-3, with 9 bases identical to TRBD2. The length of the CDR3 is 16 residues. The junction had 10 bases not matched to a gene; V was cut back by 5 bases and J by 4 bases. CDR1 and CDR2 from the germline V gene are SGHTA and FQGNSA. The CDR3 DNA follows: TGTGCCAGCAGCACCCTGACTAGCGGCCCCCCAGATACGCAGTATTTT. Translation gives CASSTLTSGPPDTQYF.